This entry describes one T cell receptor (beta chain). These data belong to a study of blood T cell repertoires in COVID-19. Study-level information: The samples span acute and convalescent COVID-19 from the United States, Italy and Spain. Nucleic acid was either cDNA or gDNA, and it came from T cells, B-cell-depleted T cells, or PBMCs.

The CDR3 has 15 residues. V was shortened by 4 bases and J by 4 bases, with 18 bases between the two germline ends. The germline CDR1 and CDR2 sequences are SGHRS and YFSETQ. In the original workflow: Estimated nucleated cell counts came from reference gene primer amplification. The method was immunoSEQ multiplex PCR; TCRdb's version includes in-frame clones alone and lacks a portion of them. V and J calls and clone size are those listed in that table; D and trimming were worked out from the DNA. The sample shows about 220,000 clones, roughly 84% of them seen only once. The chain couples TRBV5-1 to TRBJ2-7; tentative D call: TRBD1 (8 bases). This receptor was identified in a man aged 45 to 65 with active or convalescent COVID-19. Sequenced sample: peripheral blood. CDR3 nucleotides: TGCGCCAGCAGCCCCGGGGGGACAGGATATTACGAGCAGTACGTC. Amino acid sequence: CASSPGGTGYYEQYV.